This entry is about one T cell receptor beta chain. This entry is derived from a study of blood T cell repertoires in COVID-19. V gave up 0 bases and J gave up 0 bases, with 9 bases separating them. Germline values: CDR1 MNHEY, CDR2 SMNVEV (reference sequence). CDR3 length equals 15 residues. Profiling relied on immunoSEQ multiplex PCR, and the TCRdb table lists in-frame clones only, not all of them. The table includes over 150,000 clones, around 90% detected once. Sequencing input: peripheral blood. The V and J genes are TRBV27 and TRBJ2-7, with unresolved D. The TCR sequence derives from a man between 35 and 55 years old with active or convalescent COVID-19. The DNA for the CDR3 is TGTGCCAGCAGTTTATCGAGGAGCCTCTCCTACGAGCAGTACTTC. Its protein product is CASSLSRSLSYEQYF.